What follows are 10 T cell receptor beta chains derived from one specimen sequenced in a study of control samples from healthy donors and cancer patients. Data came from immunoSEQ multiplex PCR; TCRdb stores just in-frame clones and leaves some out. This table has approximately 100,000 clones, more than 85% appearing once. The sample was blood. All receptors come from a man aged 30 to 39 in good health.

This chain joins TRBV30 and TRBJ2-5, with no clear D. The CDR3 spans 11 residues. Germline V gives CDR1 GTSNPN, CDR2 SVGIG (reference sequence). V gave up 0 bases and J gave up 7 bases, with 6 bases separating them. This CDR3 is CAWSVVGTQYF. CDR3 DNA: TGTGCCTGGAGTGTAGTGGGGACCCAGTACTTC. Complete variable domain (other parts from reference TRBV30 and TRBJ2-5): SQTIHQWPATLVQPVGSPLSLECTVEGTSNPNLYWYRQAAGRGLQLLFYSVGIGQISSEVPQNLSASRPQDRQFILSSKKLLLSDSGFYLCAWSVVGTQYFGPGTRLLVL.

This sequence joins TRBV20-1 and TRBJ2-3; D remains ambiguous. The CDR3 totals 11 residues. Germline-derived CDR1 and CDR2 are DFQATT and SNEGSKA (reference sequence). Trimming stripped 3 bases from V and 5 bases from J, with 6 bases between. CDR3 in DNA: TGCAGTGCTAGGCGAGAAGATACGCAGTATTTT. Amino acids: CSARREDTQYF.

The chain recombines TRBV6-5 with TRBJ1-2, with D unclear. The germline gives CDR1 MNHEY, CDR2 SVGAGI. Trimming removed 6 bases from V and 8 bases from J, with 16 bases in between. The CDR3 has 13 amino acids. The CDR3 nucleotides read TGTGCCAGCAGACCGGATAGCTACCGCGGCTACACCTTC. It specifies CASRPDSYRGYTF.

There are a few counts of this clone. CDR3 sequence: CASSQALTGEIIHEQYF. The CDR3 DNA is TGCGCCAGCAGCCAAGCTTTAACAGGGGAAATAATCCACGAGCAGTACTTC. The chain joins TRBV4-3 to TRBJ2-7; 7 bases fit TRBD1. The V and J ends lost 1 base and 5 bases, in that order; junction bases with no gene match: 14. CDR1 and CDR2 from the germline V gene are LGHNA and YSLEER. This CDR3 is built from 17 residues.

This chain joins TRBV3-1 (or the pseudogene TRBV3-2) and TRBJ1-2; D possibly corresponds to TRBD1 (5 bases). Trimming took 3 bases from V and 8 from J, leaving 13 bases between them. The CDR3 totals 13 residues. From germline, CDR1 is LGHDT and CDR2 YNNKEL (reference sequence). CDR3 amino acids: CASSQGGSGGYTF. CDR3 DNA: TGTGCCAGCAGCCAGGGGGGATCGGGAGGCTACACCTTC.

The CDR3 DNA is TGTGCCAGCAGTCAGTTGGTCTACTACAATGAGCAGTTCTTC. As protein: CASSQLVYYNEQFF. The chain employs TRBV6-5 and TRBJ2-1; D unresolved. The length of the CDR3 is 14 residues. The V end was cut by 5 bases, the J end by 3 bases, with 11 bases between. Germline CDR1 is MNHEY and CDR2 is SVGAGI.

This sequence joins TRBV5-4 and TRBJ2-1; 7 nucleotides match TRBD2. Germline lookup yields CDR1 SGHNT and CDR2 YYREEE (reference sequence). The CDR3 is made up of 16 amino acids. Trimming took 1 base from V and 6 from J; bases not matched to a gene: 10. The CDR3 DNA follows: TGTGCCAGCAGCTTGTACCCTGCGCGGGAGACCAATGAGCAGTTCTTC. Amino acids: CASSLYPARETNEQFF.

The V and J genes are TRBV6-6 and TRBJ1-4; TRBD1 is a possible D gene (6 bases). CDR3 length equals 16 residues. The germline V gene encodes CDR1 MNHNY and CDR2 SVGAGI (reference sequence). Trimming left V 2 bases short and J 7 bases short, with 17 bases between. The CDR3 here is CASSYHSGAMGEKLFF. The CDR3 DNA reads as TGTGCCAGCAGTTACCACTCAGGGGCAATGGGTGAAAAACTGTTTTTT.

This rearrangement joins TRBV28 to TRBJ1-6; no definite D call. The CDR3 extends over 12 amino acids. V shed 2 bases and J shed 14 bases, with 10 bases lying between them. Germline CDR1 is MDHEN and CDR2 is SYDVKM. DNA of the CDR3: TGTGCCAGCAGTTTAGCGCGTCAGACCCTCCACTTT. Its translation: CASSLARQTLHF.

This clone was seen a single time. The sample contains more than one DNA sequence encoding this CDR3. The DNA of the CDR3 is TGTGCCAGCAGCTTGGGGCAGGGGCTCCGATCTGGGGCCAACGTCCTGACTTTC. It specifies CASSLGQGLRSGANVLTF. The chain has TRBV3-1 (or the pseudogene TRBV3-2) and TRBJ2-6; D perhaps matches TRBD1 (6 bases). V lost 5 bases and J lost 1, with 18 bases in between. CDR1 is LGHDT and CDR2 is YNNKEL in the germline V gene (reference sequence). The CDR3 length is 18 residues.